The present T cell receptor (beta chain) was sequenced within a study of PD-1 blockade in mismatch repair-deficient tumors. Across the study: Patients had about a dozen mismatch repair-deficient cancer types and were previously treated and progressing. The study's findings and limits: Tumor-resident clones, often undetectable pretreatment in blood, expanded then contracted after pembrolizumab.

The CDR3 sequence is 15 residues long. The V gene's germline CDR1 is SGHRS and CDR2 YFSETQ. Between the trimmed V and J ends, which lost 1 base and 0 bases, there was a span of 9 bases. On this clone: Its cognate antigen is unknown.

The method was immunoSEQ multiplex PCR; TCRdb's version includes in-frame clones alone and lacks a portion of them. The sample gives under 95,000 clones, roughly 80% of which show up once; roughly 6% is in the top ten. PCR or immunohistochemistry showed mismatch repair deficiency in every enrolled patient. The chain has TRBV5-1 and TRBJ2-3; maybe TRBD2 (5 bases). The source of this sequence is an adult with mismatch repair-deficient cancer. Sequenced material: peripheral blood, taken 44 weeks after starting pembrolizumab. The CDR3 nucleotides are TGCGCCAGCAGCTTGACATGGACTAGCACAGATACGCAGTATTTT. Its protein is CASSLTWTSTDTQYF.